This entry lists 13 T cell receptor beta chains sequenced from one sample in a study of OX40 agonist ivuxolimab in advanced cancers. The table came from immunoSEQ multiplex PCR; TCRdb's copy has only in-frame clones and leaves some out. Among about 60,000 clones listed, 75% to 90% were seen once. This specimen consisted of CD4+ or CD8+ T cells sorted from blood, obtained in a trial of the OX40 agonist ivuxolimab. These receptor sequences come from an adult with an advanced solid tumor such as melanoma, head and neck, liver or kidney cancer.

J is TRBJ2-1 and V is TRBV5-1, with D perhaps matching TRBD1 (6 bases). Per germline, CDR1 SGHRS and CDR2 YFSETQ. The germline V and J ends were trimmed by 0 bases and 4 bases, with 14 bases remaining between them. This CDR3 has 16 amino acids. The CDR3 region is CASSLDREVNYNEQFF. The DNA of the CDR3 is TGCGCCAGCAGCTTGGACAGGGAAGTTAATTACAATGAGCAGTTCTTC.

Written as DNA, the CDR3 is TGTGCCAGTAGTATAGTGGGGGGCGATGAGCAGTTCTTC. Protein product: CASSIVGGDEQFF. This sequence joins TRBV19 and TRBJ2-1; D tentatively fits TRBD1 or TRBD2 (6 bases each). The V end lost 1 base, the J end lost 8 bases, and 9 bases lay between the germline ends. In germline, CDR1 is LNHDA, CDR2 SQIVND (reference sequence). There are 13 residues in the CDR3.

The V and J genes are TRBV7-3 and TRBJ2-3; 14 bases align to TRBD2. CDR3 length: 16 residues. Per germline, CDR1 SGHTA and CDR2 FQGTGA. J was trimmed by 5 bases and V by 5 bases; bases with no gene match: 6. The DNA of the CDR3 is TGTGCCAGCAGCCTCGGACTAGCGGGGGGTCGAGATACGCAGTATTTT. Amino acids: CASSLGLAGGRDTQYF.

This rearrangement joins TRBV7-2 to TRBJ2-5; TRBD1 agrees at 7 bases. This CDR3 spans 14 amino acids. CDR1 is SGHTA, CDR2 FQGNSA, per germline. V shed 5 bases and J 5 bases; nucleotides not matched to a gene: 8. The CDR3 sequence: CASSTRQGGETQYF. In DNA form, the CDR3 reads TGTGCCAGCAGCACCCGACAGGGTGGGGAGACCCAGTACTTC.

The genes are TRBV6-6 and TRBJ1-6; D is undetermined. The CDR3 extends over 14 amino acids. Germline V gene sequence: CDR1 MNHNY, CDR2 SVGAGI (reference sequence). Trimming removed 6 bases at V and 9 bases at J, with 15 bases between. CDR3 region: CASRKSESGSPLHF. In nucleotides, the CDR3 is TGTGCCAGCAGAAAAAGCGAAAGCGGTTCACCCCTCCACTTT.

The chain uses TRBV19 and TRBJ2-2, with 7 bases identical to TRBD2. Germline V lookup: CDR1 LNHDA, CDR2 SQIVND (reference sequence). The CDR3 runs 15 residues. The V gene end was trimmed by 4 bases and the J gene end by 0 bases; junction bases not matched to a gene: 2. CDR3 bases: TGTGCCAGTAGTACTAGCGGAACGAACACCGGGGAGCTGTTTTTT. Its protein is CASSTSGTNTGELFF.

The genes are TRBV10-3 and TRBJ2-7; maybe TRBD1 (5 bases). CDR1 and CDR2 from the germline V gene are ENHRY and SYGVKD. This CDR3 is 14 amino acids long. With 0 bases removed from V and 2 bases from J, the gap between germline ends came to 8 bases. The CDR3 region is CAISESAGPYEQYF. CDR3 DNA: TGTGCCATCAGTGAGTCGGCAGGGCCCTACGAGCAGTACTTC.

The gene calls are TRBV11-2 and TRBJ2-7, with no clear D. This CDR3 is 16 amino acids long. Germline assignment: CDR1 SGHAT and CDR2 FQNNGV. V lost 2 bases, J lost 0 bases, and 14 bases lay in between. The CDR3 is CASSLTDNPSSYEQYF. The CDR3 DNA is TGTGCCAGCAGCTTAACTGACAACCCCAGCTCCTACGAGCAGTACTTC.

This rearrangement joins TRBV6-1 to TRBJ2-2; D might be TRBD1 (5 bases). The germline V gene encodes CDR1 MNHNS and CDR2 SASEGT. This CDR3 has 15 residues. Between the trimmed V and J ends, which lost 1 base and 4 bases, there was a span of 10 bases. The CDR3 DNA is TGTGCCAGCAGTGAAGTGGGGCGCAGCACCGGGGAGCTGTTTTTT. Translated, it gives CASSEVGRSTGELFF.

The chain uses TRBV7-2 and TRBJ2-1; 10 nucleotides line up with TRBD2. Trimming at V came to 6 bases and at J to 6 bases, leaving 5 bases not matched to a gene. Per the germline V gene, CDR1 is SGHTA and CDR2 is FQGNSA. The CDR3 is made up of 14 amino acids. The CDR3 sequence: CASRNSGGINEQFF. CDR3 nucleotides: TGTGCCAGCAGAAATAGCGGGGGGATCAATGAGCAGTTCTTC.

V is TRBV18 and J is TRBJ2-1; 15 nucleotides agree with TRBD2. J was trimmed by 4 bases and V by 0 bases; bases with no gene match: 7. The CDR3 contains 19 residues. Germline CDR1 and CDR2: KGHSH and LQKENI. CDR3 sequence (DNA): TGTGCCAGCTCACCACCGGGACTAGCGGGAGGCCTATTGTACAATGAGCAGTTCTTC. It encodes CASSPPGLAGGLLYNEQFF.

The J gene is TRBJ2-7, the V gene TRBV10-3; 8 bases are shared with TRBD2. The germline V gene encodes CDR1 ENHRY and CDR2 SYGVKD. V was clipped by 10 bases and J by 1 base; unmatched bases: 9. The CDR3 is 14 amino acids. The DNA for the CDR3 is TGTGCCACCAAGACACTAGCGGATTCCTACGAGCAGTACTTC. It specifies CATKTLADSYEQYF.

The rearrangement links TRBV11-2 to TRBJ2-7; the D is unclear. The CDR3 covers 14 residues. Germline V CDR1 and CDR2: SGHAT, FQNNGV. Trimming removed 0 bases at V and 6 bases at J, with 12 bases between. The CDR3 reads CASSLDLPSGEQYF. Here the CDR3 DNA reads TGTGCCAGCAGCTTAGATCTCCCTTCTGGCGAGCAGTACTTC.